Given below is one T cell receptor beta chain in context. No antigen is known for it. Base-call qualities are not available, and no considerably larger clone is one nucleotide away. In the paper's terms, the time point label means: recipient sample about 28 days before transplant, after cytoreduction. Recipient blood was collected about 28 days before transplant and at days 30, 100 and 180 after transplant. Nuclei Lysis Solution was used to extract genomic DNA from fresh or cryopreserved unfractionated peripheral blood mononuclear cells. The data stem from a study of T cell clonotyping in hematopoietic cell transplantation (dated by TCRdb to the early 2020s). Regarding the research as a whole: Pretransplant samples from recipients were collected after cytoreduction. In the study, fewer than 150 blood samples were gathered from 35 consecutive transplant recipients and their related donors. Patients were recruited between late 2015 and January 2017 and followed until late 2020 or death. Points the paper makes about the study in general: Recipient TCR diversity fell after transplant, with pathologically expanded clonotypes rising progressively from day 30 to day 180. Donor and pretransplant recipient Inverse Simpson Index values predicted broader posttransplant TCR repertoire diversity. Just a small fraction of recipient repertoires overlapped with donor repertoires, and more than 97% appeared de novo at the given depth. The sample size was limited and the cells went unsorted, which meant the CD4 and CD8 repertoire contributions could not be told apart.

From a lookup of the germline V gene, CDR1 and CDR2 are SNHLY and FYNNEI. V sheds 5 bases and J sheds 5 bases, leaving 17 bases between their ends. The CDR3 holds 15 amino acids from the cysteine to the phenylalanine. Only the CDR3 portion is preserved as DNA: 45 bases, with reading frame beginning at the first base. TCR beta CDR3 regions were amplified from genomic DNA with the immunoSEQ assay, a bias-controlled multiplex PCR using V- and J-specific primers. A proprietary barcode and Illumina adapter sequences were added to the CDR3 amplicons in a second PCR step. An Illumina MiSeq instrument was used to sequence the CDR3 libraries. The study's processing was this. Export and quality control were handled in immunoSEQ Analyzer 3.0, while downstream analyses relied on R Bioconductor and Immunarch. Only productive rearrangements in the normalized downsampled data set went into calculating the repertoire metrics. In the normalized cohort, clonotypes with more than 5 templates were defined as pathologically expanded. The Inverse Simpson Index was used to measure repertoire diversity. The non-normalized data set was used for CMV-specificity analyses so that all clonotypes could be captured. The table comes from immuneACCESS by way of TCRdb, which keeps in-frame sequences with V and J called. Part of the clones is missing from these tables; in studies checked, under half for an unresolved V gene and the rest for unknown reasons. Clone size and the V and J calls come from that table; the DNA yielded D and trimming. This sample holds more than 8,000 clones; roughly 87% were observed only once. The ten top clones hold roughly 30% of the sample.

This receptor chain uses TRBV2 and TRBJ2-3; possibly the D gene is TRBD2, per 6 matching bases. The sequences come from peripheral blood mononuclear cells, collected before stem cell transplant. This receptor was identified in a woman aged 55 to 70 with acute myeloid leukemia. Some clones in this sample may be carry-over from other donors' samples. The base sequence is TGTGCCAGCAGTCCGCGGGGCGTGGTTGGAGATACGCAGTATTTT. This yields the protein CASSPRGVVGDTQYF.